The 4 T cell receptor beta chains below all came from one sample that was sequenced in a study of a mutant IDH1 vaccine in newly diagnosed glioma. TCRdb's copy holds only in-frame clones and misses some; the assay was immunoSEQ multiplex PCR. The repertoire holds some 60,000 clones, with under 90% as singletons. Indicated time point: week 11, during vaccination. With topical imiquimod, each dose of the vaccine consisted of 300 ug of mutant IDH1 20-mer peptide. Which antigens these TCRs recognize remains unknown. The material sequenced was PBMCs, taken from a glioma patient whose treatment included an IDH1 peptide vaccine. The source of these receptors is a young man with glioma.

There are a few counts of this clone. The chain joins TRBV6-1 to TRBJ2-7; D is undetermined. Trimming stripped 8 bases from V and 4 bases from J, with 15 bases between. The length of the CDR3 is 13 residues. Germline V CDR1 and CDR2: MNHNS, SASEGT. The CDR3 region has the DNA TGTGCCAGCCCCTTGGAGAGAAAATACGAGCAGTACTTC. This translates into CASPLERKYEQYF.

In its sample, this clone was seen once. The CDR3 region is CASSELGDSISYNEQFF. The CDR3 region has the DNA TGTGCCAGCAGTGAATTAGGGGACAGCATCTCCTACAATGAGCAGTTCTTC. The rearrangement links TRBV2 to TRBJ2-1; 7 nucleotides agree with TRBD1. V was pared by 2 bases and J by 0 bases, with 7 bases of the junction left unmatched. Looked up from germline, CDR1 is SNHLY and CDR2 is FYNNEI. This CDR3 is 17 amino acids long.

This clone was seen only once. The rearrangement joins TRBV27 to TRBJ1-1; 9 bases line up with TRBD1. Per the germline V gene, CDR1 is MNHEY and CDR2 is SMNVEV (reference sequence). This CDR3 is built from 17 residues. Trimming took 3 bases from V and 6 from J; bases not matched to a gene: 14. The CDR3 nucleotides are TGTGCCAGCAGTTTGATTCCTCCGGGACAGGGTGCGGCTGAAGCTTTCTTT. Protein: CASSLIPPGQGAAEAFF.

The genes are TRBV14 and TRBJ2-5; D could derive from TRBD1 or TRBD2 (6 bases each). Germline CDR1 SGHDN, CDR2 FVKESK. The CDR3 runs 15 residues. V lost 3 bases to trimming and J lost 2 bases, with 13 bases between them. The CDR3 protein is CASSQEGDGQETQYF. The CDR3 nucleotides read TGTGCCAGCAGCCAGGAGGGGGACGGGCAAGAGACCCAGTACTTC.